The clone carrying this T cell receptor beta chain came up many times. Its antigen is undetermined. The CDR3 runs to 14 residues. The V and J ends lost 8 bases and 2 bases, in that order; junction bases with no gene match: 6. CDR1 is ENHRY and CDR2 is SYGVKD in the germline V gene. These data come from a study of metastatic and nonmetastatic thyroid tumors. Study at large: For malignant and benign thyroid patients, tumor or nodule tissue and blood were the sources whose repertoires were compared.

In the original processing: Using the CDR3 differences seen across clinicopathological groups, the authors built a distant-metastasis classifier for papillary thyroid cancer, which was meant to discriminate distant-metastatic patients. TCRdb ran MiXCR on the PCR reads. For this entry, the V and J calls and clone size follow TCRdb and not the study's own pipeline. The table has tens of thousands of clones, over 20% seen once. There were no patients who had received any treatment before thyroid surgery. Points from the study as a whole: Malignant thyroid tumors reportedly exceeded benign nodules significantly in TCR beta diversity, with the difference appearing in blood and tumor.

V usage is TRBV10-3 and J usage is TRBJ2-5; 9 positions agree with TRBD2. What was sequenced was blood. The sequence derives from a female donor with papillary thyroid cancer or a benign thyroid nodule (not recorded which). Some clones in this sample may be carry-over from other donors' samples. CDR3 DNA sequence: TGTGCCATCGGGGCGGGAGGGCCACAAGAGACCCAGTACTTC. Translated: CAIGAGGPQETQYF.